These 13 T cell receptor beta chains originate from one sample sequenced in a study of control samples from healthy donors and cancer patients (TCRdb year 2020). The method behind the library was the immunoSEQ multiplex PCR assay. TCRdb's version of the immuneACCESS table is confined to in-frame rearrangements and falls short of the full clone set. An unresolved V gene accounts for under half of the shortfall where checked; the remainder is of unknown origin. The sample table shows 140,000 to 150,000 clones, and about 91% are seen once. The ten top clones hold more than 3% of the sample. The sample was blood. The receptors shown here come from a young man in good health.

The gene calls are TRBV27 and TRBJ1-1, with D possibly TRBD1 on 5 matching bases. V was cut by 1 base and J by 10 bases, with 16 bases left in between. The length of the CDR3 is 14 residues. Germline-derived CDR1 and CDR2 are MNHEY and SMNVEV (reference sequence). CDR3 amino acids: CASSLYMDRGRAFF. CDR3 DNA sequence: TGTGCCAGCAGTTTATATATGGACCGGGGGAGAGCTTTCTTT.

This chain connects TRBV9 to TRBJ2-1, with a possible D match to TRBD2 (6 bases). Germline V lookup: CDR1 SGDLS, CDR2 YYNGEE. The CDR3 has 15 amino acids. With 4 bases removed from V and 4 bases from J, the gap between germline ends came to 15 bases. The CDR3 sequence is CASSLGRTPYNEQFF. The CDR3 DNA reads TGTGCCAGCAGCCTAGGGAGGACCCCTTACAATGAGCAGTTCTTC. Combining the CDR3 with reference TRBV9 and TRBJ2-1 gives the whole variable domain DSGVTQTPKHLITATGQRVTLRCSPRSGDLSVYWYQQSLDQGLQFLIQYYNGEERAKGNILERFSAQQFPDLHSELNLSSLELGDSALYFCASSLGRTPYNEQFFGPGTRLTVL.

This chain uses TRBV25-1 with TRBJ1-3, with TRBD1 matching 7 bases. This CDR3 has 15 amino acids. The J segment lost 12 bases and the V segment lost 4 bases, leaving 15 bases of the junction unmatched. Germline values: CDR1 MGHDK, CDR2 SYGVNS. The CDR3 loop is CASSGSQGYETIIYF. Written as DNA, the CDR3 is TGTGCCAGCAGTGGGTCACAGGGGTACGAAACAATCATATATTTT.

This rearrangement joins TRBV10-3 to TRBJ1-1; D gene uncertain. This CDR3 is built from 15 residues. Between the trimmed V and J ends, which lost 2 bases and 3 bases, there was a span of 13 bases. CDR1 is ENHRY, CDR2 SYGVKD, per germline. CDR3 protein: CAISETVISDTEAFF. The CDR3 DNA sequence: TGTGCCATCAGTGAGACCGTGATCTCGGACACTGAAGCTTTCTTT.

The chain recombines TRBV19 with TRBJ1-1; TRBD1 might be the D (6 bases). The germline CDR1 and CDR2 sequences are LNHDA and SQIVND (reference sequence). V lost 5 bases and J lost 7, with 14 bases in between. CDR3 length: 13 amino acids. CDR3 in DNA: TGTGCCAGTAGTCCAGACCCGGGACATGAAGCTTTCTTT. This codes for CASSPDPGHEAFF.

The V call is TRBV25-1, the J call TRBJ1-1; D may be TRBD1 (6 bases). The CDR3 is made up of 14 amino acids. The V gene's germline CDR1 is MGHDK and CDR2 SYGVNS. Deletions cut 3 bases from V and 1 base from J, with 9 bases between. DNA for the CDR3: TGTGCCAGCAGTGACGTAGGGGGGAACACTGAAGCTTTCTTT. As protein: CASSDVGGNTEAFF.

This sequence joins TRBV28 and TRBJ1-1; D gene uncertain. Germline V lookup: CDR1 MDHEN, CDR2 SYDVKM. V dropped 2 bases and J dropped 8 bases, with 6 bases sitting between them. The CDR3 has 11 residues. The CDR3 loop reads CASSLTGEAFF. The CDR3 DNA sequence: TGTGCCAGCAGTTTAACGGGGGAAGCTTTCTTT.

This chain links TRBV11-2 with TRBJ1-5; D ambiguous. The V gene lost 1 base and the J gene lost 4 bases, with 14 bases spanning the gap. This CDR3 has 16 residues. Germline CDR1 SGHAT, CDR2 FQNNGV. CDR3 loop: CASSLGSGQINQPQHF. The CDR3 DNA reads TGTGCCAGCAGCTTAGGGTCGGGCCAGATTAATCAGCCCCAGCATTTT.

The chain employs TRBV5-8 and TRBJ2-7; the D gene is possibly TRBD1 (6 bases). The CDR3 is made up of 14 amino acids. The germline V gene has CDR1 SGHTS and CDR2 YDEGEE. The V gene lost 0 bases and the J gene lost 5 bases, with 12 bases spanning the gap. Here the CDR3 DNA reads TGTGCCAGCAGCTTGGGGGGGCTCCTGGACGAGCAGTACTTC. Translated: CASSLGGLLDEQYF.

The gene calls are TRBV20-1 and TRBJ1-2; no clear D. Germline loops: CDR1 DFQATT, CDR2 SNEGSKA (reference sequence). The CDR3 covers 12 residues. Between the trimmed V and J ends, which lost 3 bases and 4 bases, there was a span of 9 bases. The CDR3 protein is CSASGSSYGYTF. Here the CDR3 DNA reads TGCAGTGCTAGTGGAAGTTCCTATGGCTACACCTTC.

Note on this clone: This same CDR3 is encoded by further DNA sequences in the sample. The V call is TRBV7-9, the J call TRBJ1-4; no clear D. The CDR3 length is 14 residues. The germline gives CDR1 SEHNR, CDR2 FQNEAQ (reference sequence). The V and J ends lost 1 base and 2 bases respectively, with 5 bases between them. The DNA of the CDR3 is TGTGCCAGCAGCTTAGGAGGGACTAATGAAAAACTGTTTTTT. This gives the protein CASSLGGTNEKLFF.

The rearrangement joins TRBV7-2 to TRBJ2-1, with D perhaps assigned TRBD1 or TRBD2 (6 bases each). Trimming took 5 bases from V and 10 from J, leaving 21 bases between them. Germline V gene lookup returns CDR1 SGHTA and CDR2 FQGNSA. The CDR3 runs to 15 residues. CDR3 protein: CASSVEGGPSREQFF. CDR3 coding DNA: TGTGCCAGCAGCGTCGAGGGGGGACCATCGAGGGAGCAGTTCTTC. Drawing the rest from reference TRBV7-2 and TRBJ2-1, the complete variable domain is GAGVSQSPSNKVTEKGKDVELRCDPISGHTALYWYRQSLGQGLEFLIYFQGNSAPDKSGLPSDRFSAERTGGSVSTLTIQRTQQEDSAVYLCASSVEGGPSREQFFGPGTRLTVL.

As DNA, the CDR3 is TGTGCCAGCAGTCACGCAATGAACACTGAAGCTTTCTTT. Its protein is CASSHAMNTEAFF. The chain couples TRBV28 to TRBJ1-1; D is unresolved. Per the germline V gene, CDR1 is MDHEN and CDR2 is SYDVKM. V gave up 5 bases and J gave up 0 bases, with 7 bases separating them. The CDR3 loop spans 13 amino acids.